Below, one T cell receptor beta chain is given with its context. The data were obtained in a study of OX40 agonist ivuxolimab in advanced cancers. Background on the study: Partial response was recorded in three patients: one hepatocellular carcinoma and two cutaneous melanoma cases.

This CDR3 has 14 residues. Trimming removed 4 bases at V and 0 bases at J, with 10 bases between. Germline V gene data show CDR1 as LGHNA and CDR2 as YSLEER. The data were produced by immunoSEQ multiplex PCR, yet TCRdb's version contains in-frame clones alone and is incomplete. Of about 50,000 clones listed, about nine tenths are singletons. The specimen comprised CD4+ or CD8+ T cells sorted from blood, sampled in a trial of the OX40 agonist ivuxolimab. The sequence was obtained from an adult with an advanced solid tumor such as melanoma, head and neck, liver or kidney cancer. This chain joins TRBV4-3 and TRBJ2-7, with D maybe TRBD2 (6 bases). The CDR3 spells CASSRGVRSYEQYF. In DNA form, the CDR3 reads TGCGCCAGCAGCCGGGGGGTTCGCTCCTACGAGCAGTACTTC.